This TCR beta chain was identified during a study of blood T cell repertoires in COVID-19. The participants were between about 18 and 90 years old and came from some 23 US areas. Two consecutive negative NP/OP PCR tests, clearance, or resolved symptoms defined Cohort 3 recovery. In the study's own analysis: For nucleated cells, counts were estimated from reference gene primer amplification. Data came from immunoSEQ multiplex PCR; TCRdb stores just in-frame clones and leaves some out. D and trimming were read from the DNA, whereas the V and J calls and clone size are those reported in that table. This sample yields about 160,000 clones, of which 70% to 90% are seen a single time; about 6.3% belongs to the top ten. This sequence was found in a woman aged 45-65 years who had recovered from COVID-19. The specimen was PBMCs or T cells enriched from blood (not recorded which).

CDR3 region: CASSRTAQGYGYTF. CDR3 nucleotide sequence: TGTGCCAGCAGCCGGACAGCCCAGGGGTATGGCTACACCTTC. The V and J genes are TRBV7-8 and TRBJ1-2; D possibly corresponds to TRBD1 (6 bases). The CDR3 loop spans 14 amino acids. V dropped 5 bases and J dropped 5 bases, with 15 bases sitting between them. The germline gives CDR1 SGHVS, CDR2 FQNEAQ. Full variable domain (remainder filled in from reference TRBV7-8 and TRBJ1-2): GAGVSQSPRYKVAKRGQDVALRCDPISGHVSLFWYQQALGQGPEFLTYFQNEAQLDKSGLPSDRFFAERPEGSVSTLKIQRTQQEDSAVYLCASSRTAQGYGYTFGSGTRLTVV.